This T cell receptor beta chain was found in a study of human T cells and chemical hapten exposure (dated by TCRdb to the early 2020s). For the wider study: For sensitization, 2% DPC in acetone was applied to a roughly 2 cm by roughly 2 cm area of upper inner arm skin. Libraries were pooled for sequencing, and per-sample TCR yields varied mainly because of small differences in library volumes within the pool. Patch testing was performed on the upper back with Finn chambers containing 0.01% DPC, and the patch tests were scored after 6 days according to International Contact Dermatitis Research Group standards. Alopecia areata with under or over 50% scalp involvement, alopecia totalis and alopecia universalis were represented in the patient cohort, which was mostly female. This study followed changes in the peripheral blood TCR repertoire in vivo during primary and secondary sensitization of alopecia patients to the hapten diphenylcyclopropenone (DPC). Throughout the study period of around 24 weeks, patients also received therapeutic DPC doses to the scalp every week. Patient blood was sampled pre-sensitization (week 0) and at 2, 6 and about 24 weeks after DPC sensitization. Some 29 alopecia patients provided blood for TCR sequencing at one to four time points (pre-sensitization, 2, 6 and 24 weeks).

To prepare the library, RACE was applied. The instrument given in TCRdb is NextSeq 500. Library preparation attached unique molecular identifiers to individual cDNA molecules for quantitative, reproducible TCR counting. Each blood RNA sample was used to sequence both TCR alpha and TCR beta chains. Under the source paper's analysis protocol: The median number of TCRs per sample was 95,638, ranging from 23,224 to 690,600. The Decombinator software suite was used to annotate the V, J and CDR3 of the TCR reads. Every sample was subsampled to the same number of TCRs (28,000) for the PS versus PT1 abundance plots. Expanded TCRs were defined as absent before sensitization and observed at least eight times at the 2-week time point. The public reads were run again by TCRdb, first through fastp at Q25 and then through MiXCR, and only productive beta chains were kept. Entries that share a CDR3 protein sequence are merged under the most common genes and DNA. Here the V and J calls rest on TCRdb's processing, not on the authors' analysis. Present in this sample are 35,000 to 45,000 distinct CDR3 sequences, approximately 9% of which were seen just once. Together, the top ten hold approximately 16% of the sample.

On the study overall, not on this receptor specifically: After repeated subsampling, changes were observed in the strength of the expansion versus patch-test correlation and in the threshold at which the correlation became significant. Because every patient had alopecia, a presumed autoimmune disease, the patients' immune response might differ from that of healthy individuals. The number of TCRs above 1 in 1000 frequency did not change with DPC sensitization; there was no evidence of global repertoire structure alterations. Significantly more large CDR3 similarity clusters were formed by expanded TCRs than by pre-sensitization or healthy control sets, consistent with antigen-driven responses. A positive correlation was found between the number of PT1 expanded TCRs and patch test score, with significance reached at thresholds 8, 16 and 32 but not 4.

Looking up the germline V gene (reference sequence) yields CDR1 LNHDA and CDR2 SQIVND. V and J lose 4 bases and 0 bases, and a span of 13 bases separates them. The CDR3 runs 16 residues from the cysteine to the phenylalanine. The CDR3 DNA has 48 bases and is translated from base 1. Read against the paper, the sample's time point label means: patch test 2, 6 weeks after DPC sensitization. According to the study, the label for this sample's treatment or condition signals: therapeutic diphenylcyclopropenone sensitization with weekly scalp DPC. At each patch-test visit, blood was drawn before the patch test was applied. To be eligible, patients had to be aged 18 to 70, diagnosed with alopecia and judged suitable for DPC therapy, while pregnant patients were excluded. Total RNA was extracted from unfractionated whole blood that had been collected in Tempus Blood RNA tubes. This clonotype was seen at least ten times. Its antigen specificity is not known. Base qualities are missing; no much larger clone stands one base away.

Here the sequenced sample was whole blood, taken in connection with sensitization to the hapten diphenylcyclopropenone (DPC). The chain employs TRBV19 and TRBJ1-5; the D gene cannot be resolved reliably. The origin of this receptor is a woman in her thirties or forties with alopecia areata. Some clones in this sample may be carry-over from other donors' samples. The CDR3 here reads CASSNLTHYSNQPQHF. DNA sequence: TGTGCCAGTAGTAATTTGACCCATTATAGCAATCAGCCCCAGCATTTT.